One and the same sample provided the 26 T cell receptor beta chains below, sequenced in a study of post-analysis software for immune sequencing data. TCR beta libraries were prepared from cDNA with unique molecular identifiers. TCRdb called the PCR reads again in MiXCR, with one record for every CDR3 protein. The top ten hold 4.9% of the sample, which has 650,000 to 900,000 distinct CDR3 sequences, around 42% seen once. These receptors have no known antigen. Whole-study findings and limits: With TRBV5-6, TRBV5-1 and TRBV20-1 included, about five TRBV segments were more frequent in patients than in controls.

The sample taken for sequencing was blood. The receptors stem from a girl aged 5 to 17 with multiple sclerosis.

V is TRBV20-1 and J is TRBJ2-7; 9 bases are shared with TRBD2. V lost 0 bases, J lost 6 bases, and 9 bases stayed unmatched. The germline V gene has CDR1 DFQATT and CDR2 SNEGSKA (reference sequence). This CDR3 spans 15 amino acids. CDR3 nucleotide sequence: TGCAGTGCTAGAGATGAGGCTAGCGGGATGGGCGAGCAGTACTTC. The encoded protein is CSARDEASGMGEQYF.

This clonotype appeared a single time. J is TRBJ2-3 and V is TRBV9; maybe TRBD2 (6 bases). CDR1 and CDR2 (germline): SGDLS, YYNGEE. The CDR3 spans 15 residues. Between the trimmed V and J ends, which lost 0 bases and 1 base, there was a span of 9 bases. This chain's CDR3 is CASSVAGAGTDTQYF. The CDR3 DNA reads TGTGCCAGCAGCGTAGCGGGAGCGGGCACAGATACGCAGTATTTT.

This clonotype came up a few times. The chain has TRBV7-2 and TRBJ2-5; D assignment may be TRBD1 or TRBD2 (6 bases each). The CDR3 sequence is 15 residues long. The V gene's germline CDR1 is SGHTA and CDR2 FQGNSA. Trimming left V 2 bases short and J 8 bases short, with 18 bases between. The CDR3 DNA sequence: TGTGCCAGCAGCTTATGGGTGGTTCCGGGGGCCACCCAGTACTTC. Translated, it gives CASSLWVVPGATQYF.

V usage is TRBV24-1 and J usage is TRBJ2-1; perhaps TRBD2 as D (6 bases). CDR3 length: 16 amino acids. Between the trimmed V and J ends, which lost 4 bases and 5 bases, there was a span of 17 bases. Germline CDR1 and CDR2: KGHDR and SFDVKD. CDR3 sequence: CATSEVWTKHHNEQFF. The CDR3 DNA is TGTGCCACCAGTGAGGTCTGGACTAAGCACCACAATGAGCAGTTCTTC.

The gene calls are TRBV12-3 or TRBV12-4 and TRBJ2-7; D is perhaps TRBD2 (6 bases). Trimming took off 7 bases at V and 6 bases at J, with 13 bases between the two ends. The CDR3 covers 12 residues. CDR3 region: CASNNGGSEQYF. DNA of the CDR3: TGTGCCAGCAACAATGGAGGGTCCGAGCAGTACTTC.

There are a few counts of this clonotype. The J gene is TRBJ1-1, the V gene TRBV20-1; D not resolved. V gave up 6 bases and J gave up 0 bases, with 14 bases separating them. Germline assignment: CDR1 DFQATT and CDR2 SNEGSKA (reference sequence). This CDR3 comprises 14 residues. The CDR3 region has the DNA TGCAGTGCCGACGATCGGATGGTGAACACTGAAGCTTTCTTT. It encodes CSADDRMVNTEAFF.

This clonotype was seen more than once but under ten times. This chain uses TRBV29-1 with TRBJ1-4; 7 positions match TRBD1. The CDR3 runs 12 residues. V lost 7 bases and J lost 6; bases outside the gene matches: 5. Germline lookup yields CDR1 SQVTM and CDR2 ANQGSEA. In DNA form, the CDR3 reads TGCAGCGGGAGACAGGGTGATGAAAAACTGTTTTTT. It is translated as CSGRQGDEKLFF.

The V gene is TRBV29-1, the J gene TRBJ1-2; 8 bases fit TRBD1. With 4 bases clipped from V and 1 base from J, the junction kept 14 bases outside the gene matches. This CDR3 is built from 17 residues. In germline, CDR1 is SQVTM, CDR2 ANQGSEA. The CDR3 protein is CSVGSRQGAWSNYGYTF. The CDR3 DNA reads TGCAGCGTTGGTTCCCGCCAGGGGGCTTGGAGTAACTATGGCTACACCTTC.

There are a few counts of this clonotype. The V gene is TRBV24-1, the J gene TRBJ2-3; 8 nucleotides align to TRBD1. After removal of 3 bases from V and 4 bases from J, the junction contained 5 bases not matched to a gene. The CDR3 length is 15 residues. Germline V gene data show CDR1 as KGHDR and CDR2 as SFDVKD. The CDR3 here is CATSDLGQGADTQYF. CDR3 nucleotide sequence: TGTGCCACCAGTGATCTCGGACAGGGAGCAGATACGCAGTATTTT.

The chain has TRBV20-1 and TRBJ1-4; 8 positions match TRBD1. There are 14 residues in the CDR3. J was trimmed by 7 bases and V by 5 bases; bases with no gene match: 9. Germline CDR1 and CDR2: DFQATT and SNEGSKA (reference sequence). This CDR3 is CSAPPRQGTEKLFF. The CDR3 nucleotides are TGCAGTGCTCCGCCCCGACAGGGGACTGAAAAACTGTTTTTT.

This clonotype was seen only a few times. The rearrangement uses TRBV4-3 and TRBJ2-3; D may be TRBD1 or TRBD2 (5 bases each). Trimming took 0 bases from V and 0 from J, leaving 10 bases between them. Germline V CDR1 and CDR2: LGHNA, YSLEER. The CDR3 has 16 residues. The CDR3 DNA follows: TGCGCCAGCAGCCAAGATGGGGGTATGAGCACAGATACGCAGTATTTT. Residues: CASSQDGGMSTDTQYF.

The chain couples TRBV7-2 to TRBJ2-1; 8 bases map to TRBD2. Germline lookup yields CDR1 SGHTA and CDR2 FQGNSA. Trimming at V came to 6 bases and at J to 5 bases, leaving 9 bases not matched to a gene. The CDR3 is 15 residues long. The CDR3 nucleotides are TGTGCCAGCAGGCAAGCGGGAGTAGGCAACAATGAGCAGTTCTTC. This translates into CASRQAGVGNNEQFF.

V is TRBV9 and J is TRBJ2-5; possibly TRBD1 for D (6 bases). The CDR3 has 14 amino acids. Germline V gene sequence: CDR1 SGDLS, CDR2 YYNGEE. V lost 3 bases, J lost 5 bases, and 14 bases lay in between. CDR3 amino acids: CASSALQGSETQYF. The DNA for the CDR3 is TGTGCCAGCAGCGCCCTACAGGGAAGTGAGACCCAGTACTTC.

This clonotype came up a few times. The chain joins TRBV6-5 to TRBJ2-1; 8 nucleotides agree with TRBD1. Trimming cost V 4 bases and J 5 bases; bases outside gene matches: 7. The CDR3 consists of 15 residues. Germline V CDR1 and CDR2: MNHEY, SVGAGI. CDR3 sequence: CASSSAGGRNNEQFF. The CDR3 region has the DNA TGTGCCAGCAGTTCTGCAGGGGGCAGAAACAATGAGCAGTTCTTC.

This clonotype was picked up a small number of times. This chain joins TRBV5-1 and TRBJ2-3; D is unresolved. CDR1 and CDR2 from the germline V gene are SGHRS and YFSETQ. CDR3 length equals 16 residues. The V gene lost 2 bases and the J gene lost 2 bases, with 15 bases spanning the gap. The chain's CDR3 is CASSFKSTPSTDTQYF. CDR3 DNA: TGCGCCAGCAGCTTTAAATCCACCCCATCCACAGATACGCAGTATTTT.

This clonotype was seen a few times. The chain carries TRBV12-5 and TRBJ2-3; TRBD2 aligns across 11 bases. CDR3 length: 16 amino acids. Unmatched junction bases numbered 7, after V lost 4 bases and J lost 4 bases. CDR1 and CDR2 (germline): LGHNT, FRNRAP. CDR3 residues: CASGYPPGLAADTQYF. Here the CDR3 DNA reads TGTGCTAGTGGTTACCCGCCGGGACTAGCGGCAGATACGCAGTATTTT.

This clonotype has a handful of counts. Germline is not matched at one junction end, which may reflect a read error. This chain joins TRBV3-1 and TRBJ1-5; no firm D call. In germline, CDR1 is LGHDT, CDR2 YNNKEL (reference sequence). This CDR3 has 14 residues. The CDR3 bases are TGTGCCAGCAGCCAAGCGGGTAGCCATCAGCCCCAGCATTTT. Translation gives CASSQAGSHQPQHF.

The chain recombines TRBV4-1 with TRBJ1-2; TRBD1 might be the D (6 bases). V lost 0 bases and J 9 bases, leaving 20 bases between the germline ends. Germline lookup yields CDR1 MGHRA and CDR2 YSYEKL. CDR3 length equals 16 residues. The CDR3 sequence: CASSQDPRGGRGSYTF. The CDR3 bases are TGCGCCAGCAGCCAAGATCCCCGTGGGGGGCGCGGGAGCTACACCTTC.

This clonotype was found a few times. The rearrangement links TRBV21-1 to TRBJ2-7; the table's D call of TRBD2 was not tested on the DNA. TRBV21-1 is marked as a pseudogene. The CDR3 runs to 16 residues. CDR3 DNA: TGTGCCAGCAGCAAAACGGTGGCTAGCGGGGATAACGAGCAGTACTTC. This sequence encodes CASSKTVASGDNEQYF.

The chain joins TRBV27 to TRBJ2-5; D remains ambiguous. The CDR3 has 14 residues. Germline V gene data show CDR1 as MNHEY and CDR2 as SMNVEV (reference sequence). Trimming shortened V by 0 bases and J by 7 bases, and 12 bases separated the two germline ends. This CDR3 is CASSLSGPSGTQYF. The DNA for the CDR3 is TGTGCCAGCAGTTTATCCGGCCCGTCGGGGACCCAGTACTTC.

As to this clonotype: Sequence at one end of the junction differs from germline and may be a read error. V usage is TRBV2 and J usage is TRBJ2-1, with TRBD2 matching 10 bases. Germline V gene lookup returns CDR1 SNHLY and CDR2 FYNNEI. The CDR3 length is 15 residues. The CDR3 loop reads CASTEIAGGAAVQFF. DNA for the CDR3: TGTGCCAGCACTGAAATAGCGGGAGGAGCCGCGGTGCAGTTCTTC.

The chain carries TRBV6-1 and TRBJ2-1; 9 positions match TRBD2. Germline lookup yields CDR1 MNHNS and CDR2 SASEGT. This CDR3 spans 15 amino acids. V lost 2 bases to trimming and J lost 8 bases; unmatched junction nucleotides: 7. CDR3 residues: CASSELAGGGYEQFF. The CDR3 DNA reads as TGTGCCAGCAGTGAATTGGCGGGAGGGGGCTATGAGCAGTTCTTC.

This clonotype was counted a few times. This chain joins TRBV6-2 or TRBV6-3 and TRBJ2-1; maybe TRBD2 (6 bases). This CDR3 has 20 amino acids. V shed 0 bases and J shed 3 bases, with 24 bases lying between them. CDR1 is MNHEY, CDR2 SVGEGT, per germline. The CDR3 DNA reads as TGTGCCAGCAGTTACTCGAAGGTCATTCCAACCACGGGGGTCTACAATGAGCAGTTCTTC. It specifies CASSYSKVIPTTGVYNEQFF.

This clonotype has only a few counts. This chain connects TRBV24-1 to TRBJ2-1; possibly TRBD1 or TRBD2 for D (5 bases each). Germline V gene sequence: CDR1 KGHDR, CDR2 SFDVKD. Trimming took 7 bases from V and 4 from J, leaving 7 bases between them. CDR3 length: 12 residues. CDR3 amino acids: CATRGEYNEQFF. The CDR3 DNA reads TGTGCCACCAGAGGGGAGTACAATGAGCAGTTCTTC.

This clonotype was counted between two and nine times. In DNA, the CDR3 is TGCGCCAGCAGCCAAGATTGGGGGTACGAGCAGTACTTC. It is translated as CASSQDWGYEQYF. The V call is TRBV4-3, the J call TRBJ2-7; possibly TRBD1 or TRBD2 for D (5 bases each). CDR3 length equals 13 residues. Germline assignment: CDR1 LGHNA and CDR2 YSLEER. Trimming stripped 0 bases from V and 4 bases from J, with 7 bases between.

DNA for the CDR3: TGTGCCACCAGGGCGGGGAGCAATCAGCCCCAGCATTTT. It translates to CATRAGSNQPQHF. The chain recombines TRBV15 with TRBJ1-5; D ambiguous. CDR3 size: 13 residues. The V end was cut by 6 bases, the J end by 1 base, with 7 bases between. Germline V gene data show CDR1 as LNHNV and CDR2 as YYDKDF (reference sequence). Using reference TRBV15 and TRBJ1-5 for the parts outside the CDR3, the full variable domain is DAMVIQNPRYQVTQFGKPVTLSCSQTLNHNVMYWYQQKSSQAPKLLFHYYDKDFNNEADTPDNFQSRRPNTSFCFLDIRSPGLGDTAMYLCATRAGSNQPQHFGDGTRLSIL.